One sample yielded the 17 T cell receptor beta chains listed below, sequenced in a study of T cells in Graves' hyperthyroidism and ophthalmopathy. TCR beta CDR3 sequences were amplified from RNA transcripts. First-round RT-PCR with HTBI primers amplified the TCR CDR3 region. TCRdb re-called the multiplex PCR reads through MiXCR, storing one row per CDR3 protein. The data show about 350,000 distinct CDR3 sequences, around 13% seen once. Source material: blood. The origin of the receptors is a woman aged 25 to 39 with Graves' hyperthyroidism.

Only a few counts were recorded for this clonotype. CDR3 sequence: CSAIRDFYNEQFF. The CDR3 coding sequence is TGCAGTGCTATCCGGGACTTTTACAATGAGCAGTTCTTC. This chain uses TRBV20-1 with TRBJ2-1; perhaps TRBD2 as D (6 bases). The CDR3 has 13 residues. V was trimmed by 4 bases and J by 4 bases, leaving 11 bases between them. CDR1 and CDR2 from the germline V gene are DFQATT and SNEGSKA (reference sequence).

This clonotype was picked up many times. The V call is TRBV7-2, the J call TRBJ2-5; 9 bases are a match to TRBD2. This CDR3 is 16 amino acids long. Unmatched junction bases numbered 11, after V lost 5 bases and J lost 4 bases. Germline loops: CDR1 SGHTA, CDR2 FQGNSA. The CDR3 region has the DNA TGTGCCAGCAGCCATCATATAGCGGGAGATATAGAGACCCAGTACTTC. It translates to CASSHHIAGDIETQYF.

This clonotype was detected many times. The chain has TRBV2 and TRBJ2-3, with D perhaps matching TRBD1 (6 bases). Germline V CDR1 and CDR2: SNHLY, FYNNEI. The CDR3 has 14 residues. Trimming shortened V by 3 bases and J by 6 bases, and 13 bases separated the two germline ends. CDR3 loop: CASSDVRGGDTQYF. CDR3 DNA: TGTGCCAGCAGTGACGTCAGGGGTGGTGATACGCAGTATTTT.

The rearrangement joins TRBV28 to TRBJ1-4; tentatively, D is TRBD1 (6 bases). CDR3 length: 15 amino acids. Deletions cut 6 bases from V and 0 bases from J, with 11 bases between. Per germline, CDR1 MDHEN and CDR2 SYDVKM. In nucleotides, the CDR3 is TGTGCCAGCAGGGAGGGGGGGACAACTAATGAAAAACTGTTTTTT. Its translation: CASREGGTTNEKLFF.

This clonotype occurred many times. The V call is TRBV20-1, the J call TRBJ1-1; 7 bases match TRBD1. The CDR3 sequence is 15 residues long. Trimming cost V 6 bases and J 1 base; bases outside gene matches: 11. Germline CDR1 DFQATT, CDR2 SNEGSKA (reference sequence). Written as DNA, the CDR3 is TGCAGTGCCCGCCGCAGGGGGGGAACGAACACTGAAGCTTTCTTT. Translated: CSARRRGGTNTEAFF.

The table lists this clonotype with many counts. DNA for the CDR3: TGTGCCAGCAGACGAGAAAACAGGGAAACCGGGGAGCTGTTTTTT. Residues: CASRRENRETGELFF. The V and J genes are TRBV6-2 or TRBV6-3 and TRBJ2-2; the D gene is possibly TRBD1 (6 bases). The germline V gene has CDR1 MNHEY and CDR2 SVGEGT. The CDR3 has 15 amino acids. The V end was cut by 6 bases, the J end by 5 bases, with 16 bases between.

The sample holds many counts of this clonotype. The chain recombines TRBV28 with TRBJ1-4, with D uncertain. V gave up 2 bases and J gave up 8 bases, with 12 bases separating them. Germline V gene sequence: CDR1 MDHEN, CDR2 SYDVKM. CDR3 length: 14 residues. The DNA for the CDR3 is TGTGCCAGCAGTTTACTCCGGGTTCGGGAAAAACTGTTTTTT. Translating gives CASSLLRVREKLFF.

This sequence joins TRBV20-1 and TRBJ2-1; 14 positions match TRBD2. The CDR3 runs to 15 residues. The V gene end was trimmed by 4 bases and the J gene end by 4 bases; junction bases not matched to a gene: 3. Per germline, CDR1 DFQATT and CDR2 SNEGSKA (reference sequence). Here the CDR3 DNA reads TGCAGTGCTACTGGGACTAGCGGGAGATACAATGAGCAGTTCTTC. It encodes CSATGTSGRYNEQFF.

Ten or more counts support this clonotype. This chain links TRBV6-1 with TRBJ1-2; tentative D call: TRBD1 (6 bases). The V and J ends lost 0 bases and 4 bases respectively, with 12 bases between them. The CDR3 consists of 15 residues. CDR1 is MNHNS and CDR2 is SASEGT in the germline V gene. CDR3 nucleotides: TGTGCCAGCAGTGAAGCGGACAGAACCATCTATGGCTACACCTTC. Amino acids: CASSEADRTIYGYTF.

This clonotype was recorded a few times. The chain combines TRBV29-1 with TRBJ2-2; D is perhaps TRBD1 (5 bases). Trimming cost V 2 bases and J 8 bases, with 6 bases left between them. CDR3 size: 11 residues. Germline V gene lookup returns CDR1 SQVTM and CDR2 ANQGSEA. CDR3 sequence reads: CSVERGGELFF. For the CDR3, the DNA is TGCAGCGTTGAAAGGGGAGGGGAGCTGTTTTTT.

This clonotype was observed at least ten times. The CDR3 region is CASSFGRDTDTQYF. The CDR3 DNA reads as TGTGCCAGCAGTTTCGGGAGGGACACAGATACGCAGTATTTT. The V gene is TRBV12-3 or TRBV12-4, the J gene TRBJ2-3; TRBD2 aligns across 8 bases. The CDR3 has 14 residues. J lost 2 bases, V lost 3 bases, and 1 base had no gene match.

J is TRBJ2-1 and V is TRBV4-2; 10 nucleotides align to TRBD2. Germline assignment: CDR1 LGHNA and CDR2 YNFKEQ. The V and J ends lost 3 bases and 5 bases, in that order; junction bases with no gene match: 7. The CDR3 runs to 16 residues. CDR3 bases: TGTGCCAGCAGCCAGCAAAGCGGGAGGGCCAACAATGAGCAGTTCTTC. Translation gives CASSQQSGRANNEQFF.

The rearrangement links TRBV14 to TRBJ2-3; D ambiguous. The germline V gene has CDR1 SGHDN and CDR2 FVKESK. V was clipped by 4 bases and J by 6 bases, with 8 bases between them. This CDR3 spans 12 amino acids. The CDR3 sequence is CASSPSWDTQYF. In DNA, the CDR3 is TGTGCCAGCAGCCCGAGCTGGGATACGCAGTATTTT.

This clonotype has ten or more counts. CDR3 in amino acids: CASSLSGASTDTQYF. The DNA for the CDR3 is TGTGCCAGCAGTTTAAGCGGGGCTAGCACAGATACGCAGTATTTT. V gene TRBV28 combines with J gene TRBJ2-3, with TRBD2 identical over 7 bases. This CDR3 is built from 15 residues. In germline, CDR1 is MDHEN, CDR2 SYDVKM. Trimming at V came to 2 bases and at J to 0 bases, leaving 2 bases not matched to a gene.

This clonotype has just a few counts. Here the CDR3 reads CSAPSTQGSNQPQHF. In DNA, the CDR3 is TGCAGTGCCCCTTCCACACAGGGCTCCAATCAGCCCCAGCATTTT. The V and J genes are TRBV20-1 and TRBJ1-5, with D possibly matching TRBD1 (6 bases). V was clipped by 6 bases and J by 3 bases, with 18 bases between them. Germline assignment: CDR1 DFQATT and CDR2 SNEGSKA (reference sequence). This CDR3 region has 15 residues.

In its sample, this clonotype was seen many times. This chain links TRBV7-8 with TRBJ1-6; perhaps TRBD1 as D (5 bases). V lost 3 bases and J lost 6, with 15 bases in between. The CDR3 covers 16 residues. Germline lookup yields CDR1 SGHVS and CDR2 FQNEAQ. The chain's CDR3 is CASSFGDQAANSPLHF. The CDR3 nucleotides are TGTGCCAGCAGCTTTGGGGACCAGGCAGCTAATTCACCCCTCCACTTT.

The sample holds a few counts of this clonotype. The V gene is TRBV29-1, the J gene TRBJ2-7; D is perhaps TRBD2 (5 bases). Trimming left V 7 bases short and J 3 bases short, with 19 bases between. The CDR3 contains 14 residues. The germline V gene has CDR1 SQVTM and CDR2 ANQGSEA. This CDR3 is CSASAPGSSYEQYF. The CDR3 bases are TGCAGCGCCTCGGCCCCGGGGTCTAGCTACGAGCAGTACTTC.